This T cell receptor beta chain comes out of a study of T cells in Graves' hyperthyroidism and ophthalmopathy. Study as a whole: Peripheral blood was acquired at first diagnosis, ahead of any therapy whatsoever. Study-wide points: Most thyroid clonotypes expanded above 0.001 appeared in blood too. The model forecast ophthalmopathy, anticipating it by a median around 6.9 months before onset.

In the case of this clonotype: Its antigen is unknown.

RNA transcripts gave rise to amplified TCR beta CDR3 regions. A first-round RT-PCR of the TCR CDR3 used the HTBI primer set. TCRdb reprocessed the multiplex PCR reads with MiXCR, giving one entry per CDR3 protein. Of more than 350,000 distinct CDR3 sequences detected, roughly 15% appear once; the ten largest clones hold 20%. Patients affected by ophthalmopathy presented a Clinical Activity Score of at least 3, a NOSPECS grade of at least 4, and disease duration below 3 months. The CDR3 totals 16 residues. Germline V gives CDR1 MNHNS, CDR2 SASEGT. J lost 6 bases, V lost 7 bases, and 15 bases had no gene match.

The chain has TRBV6-1 and TRBJ1-1; TRBD1 matches at 9 bases. What was sequenced was blood. This clonotype was sampled from a woman aged 25 to 39 with Graves' ophthalmopathy. CDR3 in amino acids: CASIPGGQGRFAEAFF. CDR3 nucleotides: TGTGCCAGCATCCCGGGGGGACAGGGTCGGTTCGCTGAAGCTTTCTTT.